The rows below give T cell receptor beta chains drawn from one sample of a study of OX40 agonist ivuxolimab in advanced cancers. Only in-frame clones appear in the TCRdb table, and some are missing; sequencing was by immunoSEQ multiplex PCR. The sample has 35,000 to 45,000 clones; roughly 84% are singletons. Specimen: CD4+ or CD8+ T cells sorted from blood, collected in a trial of the OX40 agonist ivuxolimab. The receptors were gathered from an adult with an advanced solid tumor such as melanoma, head and neck, liver or kidney cancer. Each CDR3 is given with its conserved first and last residue. The D gene is left open where the match is weak. Clone size is shown for a subset of rows, as once, few, many or a class of expanded clone.

>TRBJ1-4|few|TRBV4-3|.|17
TGCGCCAGCAGCCAAGATGTAGTCGGGAGGGGCGATGAAAAACTGTTTTTT
CASSQDVVGRGDEKLFF
>TRBJ2-3|few|TRBV7-6|TRBD2|16
TGTGCCAGCAGCCATAGCGGGGGAGCTAGCACAGATACGCAGTATTTT
CASSHSGGASTDTQYF
>TRBJ2-2|.|TRBV7-2|.|13
TGTGCCAGCAGCCCAAGTCATAACGGGGAGCTGTTTTTT
CASSPSHNGELFF
>TRBJ1-6|.|TRBV7-6|TRBD1|17
TGTGCCAGCAGCTTAGACGACAGGGGGCTGAAGAATTCACCCCTCCACTTT
CASSLDDRGLKNSPLHF
>TRBJ2-5|few|TRBV7-8|TRBD1|14
TGTGCCAGCAGCTCCGGACAGGTTCAAGAGACCCAGTACTTC
CASSSGQVQETQYF
>TRBJ1-1|.|TRBV5-1|.|14
TGCGCCAGCAGCTCTGTCGGGGAGCACACTGAAGCTTTCTTT
CASSSVGEHTEAFF
>TRBJ2-3|.|TRBV6-1|.|16
TGTGCCAGCAGTGATAGGGTGGGGTGGGGCACAGATACGCAGTATTTT
CASSDRVGWGTDTQYF
>TRBJ1-3|.|TRBV10-2|.|14
TGCGCCAGCAGTGAGACAGGGACCGGAAACACCATATATTTT
CASSETGTGNTIYF
>TRBJ1-5|.|TRBV27|.|16
TGTGCCAGCAGTTTATCTTTAGGCACCTCCAATCAGCCCCAGCATTTT
CASSLSLGTSNQPQHF
>TRBJ2-1|.|TRBV7-6|TRBD1|13
TGTGCCAGCAGCCCCCAACAGGGGAATGAGCAGTTCTTC
CASSPQQGNEQFF
>TRBJ1-5|.|TRBV19|.|14
TGTGCCAGTAGTATAGGCCCTAGCAATCAGCCCCAGCATTTT
CASSIGPSNQPQHF
>TRBJ2-6|.|TRBV7-4|.|18
TGTGCCAGCAGCCCATCCGGTTCAGCTCACAAGTCGGGCCAACGTCCTGACTTC
CASSPSGSAHKSGQRPDF
>TRBJ1-3|.|TRBV28|TRBD1|18
TGTGCCAGCAGTCTCGGGGAGGACAGGGGGCGTATTGGAAACACCATATATTTT
CASSLGEDRGRIGNTIYF
>TRBJ1-2|.|TRBV11-1|.|13
TGTGCCAGCTCAACCGGGACCGCCTATGGCTACACCTTC
CASSTGTAYGYTF
>TRBJ2-4|.|TRBV14|.|13
TGTGCCAGCAGCCAAAGGGGGGAAAACATTCAGTACTTC
CASSQRGENIQYF
>TRBJ2-7|.|TRBV6-5|.|11
TGTGCCAGCAGTAACTTCTACGAGCAGTACTTC
CASSNFYEQYF